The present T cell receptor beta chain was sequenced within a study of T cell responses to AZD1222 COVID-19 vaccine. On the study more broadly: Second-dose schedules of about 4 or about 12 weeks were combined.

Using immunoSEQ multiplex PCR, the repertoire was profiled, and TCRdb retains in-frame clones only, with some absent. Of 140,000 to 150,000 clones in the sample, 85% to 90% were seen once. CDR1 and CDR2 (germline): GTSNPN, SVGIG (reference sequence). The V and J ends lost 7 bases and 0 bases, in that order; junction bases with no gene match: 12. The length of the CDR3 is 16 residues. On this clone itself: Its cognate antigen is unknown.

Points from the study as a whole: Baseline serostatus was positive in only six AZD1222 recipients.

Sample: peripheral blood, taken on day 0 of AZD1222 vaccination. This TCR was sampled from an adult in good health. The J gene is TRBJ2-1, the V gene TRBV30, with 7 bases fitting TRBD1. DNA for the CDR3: TGTGCCTCACGGACAGGTAGGGACCCCTCCTACAATGAGCAGTTCTTC. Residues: CASRTGRDPSYNEQFF.